This T cell receptor (beta chain) was captured in a study of OX40 agonist ivuxolimab in advanced cancers. For the study at large: Administration of intravenous ivuxolimab to patients occurred every 2 weeks at 0.01 to 10 mg/kg. Three patients had partial responses: one hepatocellular carcinoma, two cutaneous melanoma.

Assay: immunoSEQ multiplex PCR; the TCRdb copy retains only in-frame clones and omits some. The sample holds 89,000 or so clones, under 95% seen once. CDR3 length: 15 residues. Germline loops: CDR1 KGHSH, CDR2 LQKENI. V gave up 6 bases and J gave up 10 bases; unmatched junction bases: 12. Source: CD4+ or CD8+ T cells sorted from blood, taken in a trial of the OX40 agonist ivuxolimab. The chain employs TRBV18 and TRBJ1-6, with TRBD1 matching over 7 bases. The origin of this receptor is an adult with an advanced solid tumor such as melanoma, head and neck, liver or kidney cancer. This CDR3 is CASSRSGGSRSPLHF. CDR3 bases: TGTGCCAGCTCGCGATCAGGGGGATCGAGATCACCCCTCCACTTT.